Given below is one TCR beta chain in context. This clone has more than one count but fewer than ten. There is no known antigen for this receptor. Base qualities are not provided; no much larger clone lies one nucleotide away. This sample is part of a study of blood T cell repertoires in COVID-19 (dated by TCRdb to 2019 to 2021). About the full investigation: The collaborator samples originated in the United States, Italy and Spain and spanned the acute and convalescent phases of COVID-19. The sample metadata nearly always contained a de-identified subject ID, COVID-19 status, age in years and sex. Subjects who had been exposed to COVID-19, were actively infected with it, or had recovered from it provided the deeply sampled blood TCRbeta repertoires that made up the dataset. The repertoires were made available in a free public database intended to serve as a resource for research on the immune response to SARS-CoV-2. HLA class I and class II types, where available, came from metadata supplied by the sample provider rather than from assay-based typing. The prospective study material was composed of cDNA or gDNA derived from T cells, B-cell-depleted T cells, or PBMCs. The samples were drawn from two sources: the first 160 participants of the ongoing ImmuneRACE study, and 1,254 subjects contributed by 6 global collaborators.

Results the study describes overall, beyond this receptor: The quantity of clinical and demographic metadata differed by source and by participant and was supplied without curation.

The germline V gene encodes CDR1 SGHDT and CDR2 YYEEEE. The V end gives up 5 bases and the J end 13 bases, leaving 13 bases in the junction not matched to a gene. The CDR3, cysteine through phenylalanine, is 13 amino acids long. The read is trimmed to its CDR3 DNA, 39 bases read in frame from base 1. The collaborating institutions used their own protocols to collect whole blood in K2EDTA tubes. For TCRbeta analysis, collaborators shipped samples in one of three forms: frozen whole blood, isolated PBMCs, or DNA extracted from either of those sample types. The immunoSEQ Assay, a bias-controlled multiplex PCR, was used to amplify TCRbeta CDR3 regions from genomic DNA. The authors' pipeline ran thus. Nucleated cell counts per sample were estimated from amplification of reference gene primers within the assay. To quantify the absolute abundance of each unique TCRbeta CDR3 rearrangement, sequence reads were collapsed and filtered. For each sample, productive Simpson clonality was calculated as the square root of Simpson's diversity index over productive rearrangements. Held by TCRdb, this immuneACCESS table contains in-frame sequences only and omits some clones. Under half of the omission traces to an unresolved V gene where checked; the cause of the rest is unknown. That table supplies the V and J calls and clone size; D and trimming were determined from the DNA. The sample table shows under 200,000 clones, and over 80% are seen once. Roughly 9.5% of the sample lies in the top ten.

The clonotype originates from an elderly woman with active or convalescent COVID-19. The chain is made from TRBV5-6 and TRBJ1-1, with 8 bases matching TRBD1. The sample taken for sequencing was peripheral blood. At the DNA level, the sequence is TGTGCCAGCAGTTCTCGAAGTGCAGGGGGCGGTTTCTTT. It is translated as CASSSRSAGGGFF.